This TCR beta chain stems from a study of cytomegalovirus exposure and HLA in healthy donors. A multiplex PCR was run with 60 Vbeta primers and 13 Jbeta primers. Sequencing was performed with immunoSEQ multiplex PCR; in TCRdb, only in-frame clones are kept and a portion is missing. The data show about 140,000 clones, with around three quarters seen just once and about 1.7% held by the top ten. Study-wide findings and caveats: Later work found most CMV-associated TCR beta chains apparently HLA-restricted.

As for this clone: Its specificity is not known.

Germline CDR1 reads ENHRY; CDR2 reads SYGVKD. Trimming took off 2 bases at V and 4 bases at J, with 15 bases between the two ends. This CDR3 comprises 16 residues. The chain links TRBV10-3 to TRBJ1-5, with a tentative D call TRBD1 (6 bases). The material sequenced was PBMCs. This sequence originates from a man aged 35-49 years in good health and CMV-seronegative. The CDR3 is CAISEERDTSNQPQHF. Written as DNA, the CDR3 is TGTGCCATCAGTGAGGAAAGGGACACCTCTAATCAGCCCCAGCATTTT.